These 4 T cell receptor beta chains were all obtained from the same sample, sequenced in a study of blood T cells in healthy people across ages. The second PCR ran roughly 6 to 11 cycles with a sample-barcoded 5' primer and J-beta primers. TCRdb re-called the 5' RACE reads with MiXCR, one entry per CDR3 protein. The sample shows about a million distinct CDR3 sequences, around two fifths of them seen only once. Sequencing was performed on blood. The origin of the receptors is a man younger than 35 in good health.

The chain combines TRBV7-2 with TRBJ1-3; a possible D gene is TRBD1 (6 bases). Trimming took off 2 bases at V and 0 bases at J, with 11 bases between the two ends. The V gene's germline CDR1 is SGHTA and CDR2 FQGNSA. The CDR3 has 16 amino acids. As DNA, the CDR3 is TGTGCCAGCAGCTTACGGGGGCCAAACTCTGGAAACACCATATATTTT. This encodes CASSLRGPNSGNTIYF.

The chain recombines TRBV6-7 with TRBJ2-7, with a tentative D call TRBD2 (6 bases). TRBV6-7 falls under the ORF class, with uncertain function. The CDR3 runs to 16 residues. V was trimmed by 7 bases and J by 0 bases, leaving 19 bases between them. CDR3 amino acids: CASIRAAGSSSYEQYF. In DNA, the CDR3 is TGTGCCAGCATTCGGGCGGCGGGGTCGAGCTCCTACGAGCAGTACTTC.

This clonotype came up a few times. CDR3 sequence (DNA): TGCAGTGCTTGGGTTCGGGGGGGCAAAGAGACCCAGTACTTC. This sequence encodes CSAWVRGGKETQYF. This rearrangement joins TRBV20-1 to TRBJ2-5, with TRBD2 matching 8 bases. The germline gives CDR1 DFQATT, CDR2 SNEGSKA (reference sequence). The CDR3 consists of 14 residues. With 5 bases clipped from V and 3 bases from J, the junction kept 8 bases outside the gene matches.

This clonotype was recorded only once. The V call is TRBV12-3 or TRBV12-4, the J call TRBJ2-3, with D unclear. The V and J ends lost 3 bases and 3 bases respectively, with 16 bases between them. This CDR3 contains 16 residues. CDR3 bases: TGTGCCAGCAGTTTTGGGGTCAGAGAGAGAACAGATACGCAGTATTTT. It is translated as CASSFGVRERTDTQYF.